Sample share makes the clone carrying this T cell receptor beta chain medium-sized (0.01 to 0.1%). Method: immunoSEQ multiplex PCR; TCRdb's copy keeps in-frame clones and lacks some. In the table there are roughly 44,000 clones, around 77% of which are singletons. The sample comes from a study of radiotherapy plus CTLA-4 blockade in lung cancer. This CDR3 is 13 amino acids long. Trimming cost V 2 bases and J 4 bases, with 6 bases left between them. In germline, CDR1 is SGHRS, CDR2 YFSETQ. The TCR sequence derives from a human donor with non-small cell lung cancer who had stable disease on radiotherapy plus ipilimumab. The rearrangement joins TRBV5-1 to TRBJ1-4, with D maybe TRBD1 (5 bases). Sample: peripheral blood, taken from a patient treated with radiotherapy plus ipilimumab. The CDR3 sequence: CASSLQVNEKLFF. CDR3 coding DNA: TGCGCCAGCAGCTTACAGGTTAATGAAAAACTGTTTTTT. The variable domain in full, completed from reference TRBV5-1 and TRBJ1-4, reads KAGVTQTPRYLIKTRGQQVTLSCSPISGHRSVSWYQQTPGQGLQFLFEYFSETQRNKGNFPGRFSGRQFSNSRSEMNVSTLELGDSALYLCASSLQVNEKLFFGSGTQLSVL.